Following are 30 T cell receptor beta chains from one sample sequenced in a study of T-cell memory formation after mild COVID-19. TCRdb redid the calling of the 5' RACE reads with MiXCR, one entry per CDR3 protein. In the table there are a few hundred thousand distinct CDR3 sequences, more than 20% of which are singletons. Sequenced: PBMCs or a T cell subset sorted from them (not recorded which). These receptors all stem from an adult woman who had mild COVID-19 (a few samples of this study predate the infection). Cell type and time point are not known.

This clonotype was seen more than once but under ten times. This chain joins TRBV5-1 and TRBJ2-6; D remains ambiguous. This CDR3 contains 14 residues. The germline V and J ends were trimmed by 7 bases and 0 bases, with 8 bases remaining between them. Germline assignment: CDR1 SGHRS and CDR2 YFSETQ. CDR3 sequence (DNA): TGCGCCAGCCGGAGTGTCTCTGGGGCCAACGTCCTGACTTTC. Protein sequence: CASRSVSGANVLTF. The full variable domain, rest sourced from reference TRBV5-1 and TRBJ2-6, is KAGVTQTPRYLIKTRGQQVTLSCSPISGHRSVSWYQQTPGQGLQFLFEYFSETQRNKGNFPGRFSGRQFSNSRSEMNVSTLELGDSALYLCASRSVSGANVLTFGAGSRLTVL.

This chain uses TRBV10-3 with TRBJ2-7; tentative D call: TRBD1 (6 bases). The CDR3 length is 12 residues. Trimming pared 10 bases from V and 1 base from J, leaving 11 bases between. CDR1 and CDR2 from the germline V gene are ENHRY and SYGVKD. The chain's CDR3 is CATAQGSYEQYF. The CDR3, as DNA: TGTGCCACGGCGCAGGGGTCCTACGAGCAGTACTTC.

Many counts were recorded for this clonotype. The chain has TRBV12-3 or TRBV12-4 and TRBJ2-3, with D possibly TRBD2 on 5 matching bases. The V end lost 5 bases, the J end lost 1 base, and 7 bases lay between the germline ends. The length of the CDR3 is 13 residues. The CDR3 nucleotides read TGTGCCAGCAGTGTGAGGGGCACAGATACGCAGTATTTT. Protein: CASSVRGTDTQYF.

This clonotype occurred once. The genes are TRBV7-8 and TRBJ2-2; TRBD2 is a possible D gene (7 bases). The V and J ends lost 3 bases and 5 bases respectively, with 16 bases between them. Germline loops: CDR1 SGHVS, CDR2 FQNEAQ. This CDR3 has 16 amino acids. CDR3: CASSFEGRGGTGELFF. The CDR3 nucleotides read TGTGCCAGCAGCTTTGAGGGCAGGGGAGGGACCGGGGAGCTGTTTTTT.

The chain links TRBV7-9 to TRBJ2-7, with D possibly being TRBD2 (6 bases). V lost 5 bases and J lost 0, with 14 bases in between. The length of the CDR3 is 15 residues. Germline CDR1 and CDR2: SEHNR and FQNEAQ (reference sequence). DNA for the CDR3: TGTGCCAGCAGCAACGTCGGGGGTTACTCCTACGAGCAGTACTTC. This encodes CASSNVGGYSYEQYF.

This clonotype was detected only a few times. In nucleotides, the CDR3 is TGTGCCAGCAGCTCCAGGCCTAGCGGGAGAGACAATGAGCAGTTCTTC. Protein product: CASSSRPSGRDNEQFF. This rearrangement joins TRBV7-9 to TRBJ2-1, with 10 bases lining up with TRBD2. The V gene's germline CDR1 is SEHNR and CDR2 FQNEAQ (reference sequence). The V segment lost 4 bases and the J segment 5 bases; nucleotides outside the gene matches: 8. The CDR3 is 16 residues long. Looking up the rest from reference TRBV7-9 and TRBJ2-1 gives the full variable domain: DTGVSQNPRHKITKRGQNVTFRCDPISEHNRLYWYRQTLGQGPEFLTYFQNEAQLEKSRLLSDRFSAERPKGSFSTLEIQRTEQGDSAMYLCASSSRPSGRDNEQFFGPGTRLTVL.

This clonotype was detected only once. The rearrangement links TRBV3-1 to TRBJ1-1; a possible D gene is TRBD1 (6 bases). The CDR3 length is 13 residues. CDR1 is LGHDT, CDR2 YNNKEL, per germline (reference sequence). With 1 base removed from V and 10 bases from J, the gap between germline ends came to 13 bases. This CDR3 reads CASSQAGGSGAFF. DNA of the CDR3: TGTGCCAGCAGCCAAGCGGGGGGCTCAGGAGCTTTCTTT.

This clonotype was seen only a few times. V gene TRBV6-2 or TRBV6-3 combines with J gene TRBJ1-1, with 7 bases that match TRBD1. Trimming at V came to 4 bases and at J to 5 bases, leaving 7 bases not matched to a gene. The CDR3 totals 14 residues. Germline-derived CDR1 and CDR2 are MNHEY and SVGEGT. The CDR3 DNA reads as TGTGCCAGCAGTTTCCGCGGACAGGCGACTGAAGCTTTCTTT. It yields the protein CASSFRGQATEAFF.

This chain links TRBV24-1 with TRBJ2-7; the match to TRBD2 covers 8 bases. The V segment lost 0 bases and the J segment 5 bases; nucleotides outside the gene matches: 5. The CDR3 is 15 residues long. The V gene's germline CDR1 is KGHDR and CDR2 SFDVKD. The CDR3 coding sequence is TGTGCCACCAGTGATTTGTCGGGAGGGCGTAACGAGCAGTACTTC. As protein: CATSDLSGGRNEQYF.

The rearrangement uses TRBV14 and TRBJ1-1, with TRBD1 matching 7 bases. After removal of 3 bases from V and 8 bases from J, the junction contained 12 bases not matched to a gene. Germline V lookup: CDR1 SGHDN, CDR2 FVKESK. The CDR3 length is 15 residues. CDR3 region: CASSHPGQAKTEAFF. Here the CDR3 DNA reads TGTGCCAGCAGCCACCCTGGACAGGCCAAAACAGAAGCTTTCTTT.

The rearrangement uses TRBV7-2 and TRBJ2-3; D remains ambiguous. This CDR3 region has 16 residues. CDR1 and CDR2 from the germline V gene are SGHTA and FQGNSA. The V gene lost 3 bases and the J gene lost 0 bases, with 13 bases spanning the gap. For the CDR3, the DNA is TGTGCCAGCAGCTTGCCCCCTGGGCAGAGCACAGATACGCAGTATTTT. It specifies CASSLPPGQSTDTQYF.

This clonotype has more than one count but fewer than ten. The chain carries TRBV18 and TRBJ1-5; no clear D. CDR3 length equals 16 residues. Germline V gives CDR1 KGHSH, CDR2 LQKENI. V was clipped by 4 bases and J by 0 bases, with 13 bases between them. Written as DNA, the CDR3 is TGTGCCAGCTCACGTGGATCGATTTTTAGCAATCAGCCCCAGCATTTT. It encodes CASSRGSIFSNQPQHF.

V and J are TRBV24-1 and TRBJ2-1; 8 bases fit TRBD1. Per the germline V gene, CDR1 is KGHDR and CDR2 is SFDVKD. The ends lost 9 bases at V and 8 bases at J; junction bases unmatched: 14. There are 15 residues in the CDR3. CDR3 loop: CATSNEAGGRDEQFF. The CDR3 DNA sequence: TGTGCCACCTCGAATGAGGCAGGGGGCAGGGATGAGCAGTTCTTC.

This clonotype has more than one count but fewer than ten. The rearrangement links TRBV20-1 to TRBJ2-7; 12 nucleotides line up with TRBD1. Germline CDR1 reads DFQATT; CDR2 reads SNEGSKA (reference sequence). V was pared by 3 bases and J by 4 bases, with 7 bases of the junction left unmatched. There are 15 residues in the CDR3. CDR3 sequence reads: CSASPRDRGLYEQYF. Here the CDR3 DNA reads TGCAGTGCTAGTCCCCGGGACAGGGGGCTATACGAGCAGTACTTC.

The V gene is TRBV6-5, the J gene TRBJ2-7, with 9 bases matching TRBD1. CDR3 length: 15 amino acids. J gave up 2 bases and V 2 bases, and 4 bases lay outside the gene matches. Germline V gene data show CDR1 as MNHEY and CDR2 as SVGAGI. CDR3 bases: TGTGCCAGCAGTTACGACAGGGGGTTCCCCTACGAGCAGTACTTC. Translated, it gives CASSYDRGFPYEQYF.

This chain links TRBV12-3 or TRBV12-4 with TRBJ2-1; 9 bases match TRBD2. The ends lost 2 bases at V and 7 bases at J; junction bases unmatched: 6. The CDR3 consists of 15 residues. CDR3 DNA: TGTGCCAGCAGTTTACGGCTAGCGGGAATGAATGAGCAGTTCTTC. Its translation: CASSLRLAGMNEQFF.

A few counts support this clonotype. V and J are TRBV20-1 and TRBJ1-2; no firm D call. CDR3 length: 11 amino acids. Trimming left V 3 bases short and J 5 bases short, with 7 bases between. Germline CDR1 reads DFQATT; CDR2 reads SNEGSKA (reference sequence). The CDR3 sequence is CSASHLYGYTF. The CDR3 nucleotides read TGCAGTGCTAGCCACCTATATGGCTACACCTTC.

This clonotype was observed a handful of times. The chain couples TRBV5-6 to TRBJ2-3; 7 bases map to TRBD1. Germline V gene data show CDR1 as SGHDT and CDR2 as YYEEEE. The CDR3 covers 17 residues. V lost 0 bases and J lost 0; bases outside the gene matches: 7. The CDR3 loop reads CASSLVLGGMSTDTQYF. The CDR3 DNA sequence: TGTGCCAGCAGCTTGGTTCTAGGGGGCATGAGCACAGATACGCAGTATTTT.

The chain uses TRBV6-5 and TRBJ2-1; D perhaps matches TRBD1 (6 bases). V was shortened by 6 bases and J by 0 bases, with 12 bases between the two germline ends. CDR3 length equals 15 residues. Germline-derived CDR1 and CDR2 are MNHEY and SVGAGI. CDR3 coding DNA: TGTGCCAGCAGACAGGGATATTTCTCCTACAATGAGCAGTTCTTC. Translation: CASRQGYFSYNEQFF.

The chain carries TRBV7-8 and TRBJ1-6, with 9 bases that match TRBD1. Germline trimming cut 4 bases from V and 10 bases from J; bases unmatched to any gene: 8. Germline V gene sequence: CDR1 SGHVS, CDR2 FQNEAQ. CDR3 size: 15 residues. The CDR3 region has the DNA TGTGCCAGCAGCTCAGCACAGGGGGCTGGATCACCCCTCCACTTT. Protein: CASSSAQGAGSPLHF.

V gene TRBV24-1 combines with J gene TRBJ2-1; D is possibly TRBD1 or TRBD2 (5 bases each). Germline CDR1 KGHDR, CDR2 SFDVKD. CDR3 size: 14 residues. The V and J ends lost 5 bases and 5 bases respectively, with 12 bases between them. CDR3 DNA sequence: TGTGCCACCAGTGCCTTGGGGACGGACAATGAGCAGTTCTTC. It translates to CATSALGTDNEQFF.

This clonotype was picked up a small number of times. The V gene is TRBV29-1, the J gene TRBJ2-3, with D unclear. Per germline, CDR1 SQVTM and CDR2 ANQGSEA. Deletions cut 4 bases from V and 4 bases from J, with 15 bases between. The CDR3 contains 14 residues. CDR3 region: CSVATIHFADTQYF. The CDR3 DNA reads TGCAGCGTTGCTACTATACACTTTGCAGATACGCAGTATTTT.

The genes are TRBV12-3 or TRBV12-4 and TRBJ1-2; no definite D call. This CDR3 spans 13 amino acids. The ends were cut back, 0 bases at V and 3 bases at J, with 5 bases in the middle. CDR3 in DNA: TGTGCCAGCAGTTTAGCGCAGGACTATGGCTACACCTTC. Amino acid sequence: CASSLAQDYGYTF.

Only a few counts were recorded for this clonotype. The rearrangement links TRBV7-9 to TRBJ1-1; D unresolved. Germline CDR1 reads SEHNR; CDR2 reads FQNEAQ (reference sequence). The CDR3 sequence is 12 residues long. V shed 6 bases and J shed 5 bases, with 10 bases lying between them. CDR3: CASRETETEAFF. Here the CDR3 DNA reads TGTGCCAGCAGGGAGACCGAAACTGAAGCTTTCTTT.

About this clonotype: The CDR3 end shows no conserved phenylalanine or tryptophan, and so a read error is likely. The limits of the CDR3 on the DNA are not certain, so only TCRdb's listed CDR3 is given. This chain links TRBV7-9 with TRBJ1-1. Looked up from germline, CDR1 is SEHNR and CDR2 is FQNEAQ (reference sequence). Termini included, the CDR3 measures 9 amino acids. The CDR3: CASSGDPFL.

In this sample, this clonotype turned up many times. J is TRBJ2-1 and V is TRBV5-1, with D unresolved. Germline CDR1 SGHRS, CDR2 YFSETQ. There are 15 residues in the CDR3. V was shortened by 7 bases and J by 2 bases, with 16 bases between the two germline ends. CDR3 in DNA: TGCGCCAGCTCTCATCTTCAAGGAGCCTACAATGAGCAGTTCTTC. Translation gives CASSHLQGAYNEQFF. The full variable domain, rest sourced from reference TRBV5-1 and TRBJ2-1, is KAGVTQTPRYLIKTRGQQVTLSCSPISGHRSVSWYQQTPGQGLQFLFEYFSETQRNKGNFPGRFSGRQFSNSRSEMNVSTLELGDSALYLCASSHLQGAYNEQFFGPGTRLTVL.

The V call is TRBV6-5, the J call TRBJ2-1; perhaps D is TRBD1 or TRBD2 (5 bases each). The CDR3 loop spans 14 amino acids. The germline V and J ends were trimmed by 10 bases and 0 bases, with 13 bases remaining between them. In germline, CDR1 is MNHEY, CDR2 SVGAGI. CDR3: CATGHESSYNEQFF. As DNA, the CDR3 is TGTGCCACGGGGCACGAGAGCTCCTACAATGAGCAGTTCTTC.

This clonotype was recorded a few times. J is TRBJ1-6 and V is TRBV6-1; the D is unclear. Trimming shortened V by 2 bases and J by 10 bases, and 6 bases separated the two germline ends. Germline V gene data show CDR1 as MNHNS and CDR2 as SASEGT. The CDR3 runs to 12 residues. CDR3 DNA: TGTGCCAGCAGTGAATCCCTCTCACCCCTCCACTTT. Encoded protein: CASSESLSPLHF.

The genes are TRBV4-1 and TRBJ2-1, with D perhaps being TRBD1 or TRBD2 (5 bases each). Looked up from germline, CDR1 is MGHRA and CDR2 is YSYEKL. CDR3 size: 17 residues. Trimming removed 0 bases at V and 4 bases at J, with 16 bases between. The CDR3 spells CASSQDRSRDAYNEQFF. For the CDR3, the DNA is TGCGCCAGCAGCCAAGACCGTAGCAGGGACGCGTACAATGAGCAGTTCTTC.

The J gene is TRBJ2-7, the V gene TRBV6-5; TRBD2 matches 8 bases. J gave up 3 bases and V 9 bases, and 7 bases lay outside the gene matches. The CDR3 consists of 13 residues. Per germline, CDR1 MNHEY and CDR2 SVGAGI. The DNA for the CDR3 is TGTGCCAGTTCGGCTAGCGGGTTCTACGAGCAGTACTTC. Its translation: CASSASGFYEQYF.